Listed here is a single T cell receptor (beta chain). What it recognizes is unknown. Profiling relied on immunoSEQ multiplex PCR, and the TCRdb table lists in-frame clones only, not all of them. The sample holds about 60,000 clones, around 80% seen once. The sample originates from a study of a mutant IDH1 vaccine in newly diagnosed glioma. About the research overall: Former treatment meant radiotherapy, temozolomide, or both; the majority had gotten both.

Described time point: week 5, during vaccination. Every vaccine dose comprised 300 ug of mutant IDH1 20-mer peptide plus topical imiquimod. V dropped 0 bases and J dropped 5 bases, with 10 bases sitting between them. The CDR3 is made up of 14 amino acids. Per germline, CDR1 MNHEY and CDR2 SVGAGI. Study conclusions and caveats: Among top peripheral T cell clonotypes, changes seemed unrelated to pseudoprogression.

The V call is TRBV6-5, the J call TRBJ2-5; D gene unclear. This clonotype originated in a woman aged 45-65 years with glioma. The sequences come from PBMCs, collected from a glioma patient whose treatment included an IDH1 peptide vaccine. CDR3 nucleotide sequence: TGTGCCAGCAGTTACTCTTGGAATCAGGAGACCCAGTACTTC. Translation: CASSYSWNQETQYF.